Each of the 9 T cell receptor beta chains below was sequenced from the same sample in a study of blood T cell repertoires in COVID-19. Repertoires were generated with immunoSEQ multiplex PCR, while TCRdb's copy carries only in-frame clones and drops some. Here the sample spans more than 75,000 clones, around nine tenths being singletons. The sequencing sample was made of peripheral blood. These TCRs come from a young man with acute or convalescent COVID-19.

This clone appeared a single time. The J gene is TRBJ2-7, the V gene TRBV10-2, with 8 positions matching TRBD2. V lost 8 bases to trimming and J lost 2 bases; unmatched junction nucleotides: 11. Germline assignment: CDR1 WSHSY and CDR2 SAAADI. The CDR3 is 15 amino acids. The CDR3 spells CASRGSTSGAYEQYF. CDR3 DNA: TGCGCCAGCCGCGGCTCCACTAGCGGAGCCTACGAGCAGTACTTC.

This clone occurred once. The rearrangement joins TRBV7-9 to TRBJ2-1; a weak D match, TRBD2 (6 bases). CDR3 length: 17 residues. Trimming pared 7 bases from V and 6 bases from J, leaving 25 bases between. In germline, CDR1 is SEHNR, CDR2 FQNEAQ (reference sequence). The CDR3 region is CASNRPGTLRQFNEQFF. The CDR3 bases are TGTGCCAGCAACCGTCCTGGGACTCTTAGGCAATTCAATGAGCAGTTCTTC.

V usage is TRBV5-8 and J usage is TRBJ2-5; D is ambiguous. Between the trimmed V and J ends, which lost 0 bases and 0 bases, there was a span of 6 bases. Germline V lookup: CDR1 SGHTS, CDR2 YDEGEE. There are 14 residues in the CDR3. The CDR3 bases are TGTGCCAGCAGCTTGGGTTCAAACCAAGAGACCCAGTACTTC. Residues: CASSLGSNQETQYF.

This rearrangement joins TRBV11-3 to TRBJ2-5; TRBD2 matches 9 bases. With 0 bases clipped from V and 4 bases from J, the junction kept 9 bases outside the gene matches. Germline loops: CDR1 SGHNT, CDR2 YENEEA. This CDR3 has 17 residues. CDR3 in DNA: TGTGCCAGCAGCTTAGATAGACTAGCGGAGCACCCAGAGACCCAGTACTTC. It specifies CASSLDRLAEHPETQYF.

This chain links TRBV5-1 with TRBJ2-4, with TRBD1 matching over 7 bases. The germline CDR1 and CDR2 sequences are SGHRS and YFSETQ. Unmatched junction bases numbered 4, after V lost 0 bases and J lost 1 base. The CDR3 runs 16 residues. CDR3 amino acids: CASSLVPQGAKNIQYF. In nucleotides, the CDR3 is TGCGCCAGCAGCTTGGTCCCACAGGGGGCCAAAAACATTCAGTACTTC. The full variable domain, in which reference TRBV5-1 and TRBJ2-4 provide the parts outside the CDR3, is KAGVTQTPRYLIKTRGQQVTLSCSPISGHRSVSWYQQTPGQGLQFLFEYFSETQRNKGNFPGRFSGRQFSNSRSEMNVSTLELGDSALYLCASSLVPQGAKNIQYFGAGTRLSVL.

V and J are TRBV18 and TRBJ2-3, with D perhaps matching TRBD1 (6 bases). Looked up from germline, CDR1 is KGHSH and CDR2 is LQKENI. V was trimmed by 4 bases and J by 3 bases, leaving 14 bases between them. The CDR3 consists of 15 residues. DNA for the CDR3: TGTGCCAGCTCACGGGTCCTACAGGGAACAGATACGCAGTATTTT. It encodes CASSRVLQGTDTQYF.

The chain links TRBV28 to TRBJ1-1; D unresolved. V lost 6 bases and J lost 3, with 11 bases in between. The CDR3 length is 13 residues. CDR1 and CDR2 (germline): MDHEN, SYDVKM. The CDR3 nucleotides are TGTGCCAGCAGGGGCCGGATGTACACTGAAGCTTTCTTT. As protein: CASRGRMYTEAFF.

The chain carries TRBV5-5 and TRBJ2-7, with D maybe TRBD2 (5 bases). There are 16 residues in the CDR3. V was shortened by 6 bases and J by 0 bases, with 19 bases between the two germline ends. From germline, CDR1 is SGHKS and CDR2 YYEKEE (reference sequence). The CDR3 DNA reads TGTGCCAGCAATATCGGGATGGCCGTAAGCTCCTACGAGCAGTACTTC. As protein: CASNIGMAVSSYEQYF.

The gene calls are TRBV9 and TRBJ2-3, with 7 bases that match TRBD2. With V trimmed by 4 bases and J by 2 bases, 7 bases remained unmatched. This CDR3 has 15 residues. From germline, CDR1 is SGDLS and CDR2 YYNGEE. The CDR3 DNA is TGTGCCAGCAGCACCTCTAGCGGATCCACAGATACGCAGTATTTT. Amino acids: CASSTSSGSTDTQYF. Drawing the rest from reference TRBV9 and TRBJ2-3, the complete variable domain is DSGVTQTPKHLITATGQRVTLRCSPRSGDLSVYWYQQSLDQGLQFLIQYYNGEERAKGNILERFSAQQFPDLHSELNLSSLELGDSALYFCASSTSSGSTDTQYFGPGTRLTVL.